This is a list of T cell receptor beta chains from one sample in a study of identical twins. TCRdb re-called the 5' RACE reads with MiXCR, one entry per CDR3 protein. The sample includes about 390,000 distinct CDR3 sequences, around 9% of them seen just once. Sequences were obtained from naive T cells sorted from blood. The source of these receptors is a woman aged 45-60 years in good health. CDR3s leave out the opening cysteine and the closing phenylalanine or tryptophan.

TRBV12-3/TRBV12-4	ASGAGEQF
TRBV20-1	SAAQGANSPLH
TRBV7-9	ASSPWTTQNTEAF
TRBV12-3/TRBV12-4	ASSLAQGGTYEQY
TRBV28	ASSLIGTVKTQY
TRBV10-3	AISESGGYEQY
TRBV28	ASHRGVGEKLF
TRBV6-5	ASSYGPSGQGSPLH
TRBV10-3	AISEPGDTQY
TRBV27	ASGNGQPQH
TRBV12-3/TRBV12-4	ASSGGASNQPQH
TRBV5-1	ASSLVGLAASGELF
TRBV12-5	ASGTGGYTEAF
TRBV25-1	ASASGVQY
TRBV5-4	ASSISTGANSYEQY
TRBV10-2	ASSVLAGVQETQY
TRBV6-2/TRBV6-3	ASSRGQAYGYT
TRBV12-3/TRBV12-4	ASSFGTNIDEQF
TRBV4-2	ASSQAEGARGGYT
TRBV29-1	SVSVAGEGELF
TRBV6-6	ASSYISGTSYNEQF
TRBV7-2	ASSLRGPGTDTQY
TRBV29-1	SVGRDPSPHEQF
TRBV6-6	ASSPTSYNSPLH
TRBV12-3/TRBV12-4	ASSLSSGWNTEAF
TRBV29-1	SVAFGTGERETQY
TRBV4-2	ASSPNPITGRFEKLF
TRBV29-1	SVEGAGDTEAF
TRBV3-1	ASSLISTVNGQNIQY
TRBV6-2/TRBV6-3	ASIEKRTSSTDTQY
TRBV6-5	ASSYLGGDYGYT
TRBV28	ASSLVSPETQY
TRBV5-1	ASSRTPSGRAQETQY
TRBV25-1	ASSESGQGSNYGYT
TRBV20-1	SARDPLAGDYEQY
TRBV2	ASSEIAGLSVSEQF
TRBV30	AWGALGTTGELF
TRBV4-1	ASSPPVGAAF
TRBV5-1	ASRAGDSFSNQPQH
TRBV7-6	ASSLVALDRQF
TRBV10-2	ASSDAGGGPGYT
TRBV5-1	ASSRGGTVVNTEAF
TRBV4-1	ASSQAPPETQY